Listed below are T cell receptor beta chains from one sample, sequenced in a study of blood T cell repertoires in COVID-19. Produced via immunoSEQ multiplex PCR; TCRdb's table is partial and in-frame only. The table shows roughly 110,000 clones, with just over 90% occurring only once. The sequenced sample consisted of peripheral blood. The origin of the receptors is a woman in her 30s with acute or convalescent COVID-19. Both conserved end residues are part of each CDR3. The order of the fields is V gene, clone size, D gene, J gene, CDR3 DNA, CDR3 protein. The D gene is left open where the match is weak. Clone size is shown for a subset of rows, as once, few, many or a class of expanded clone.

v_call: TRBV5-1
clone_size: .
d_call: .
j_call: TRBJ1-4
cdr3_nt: TGCGCCAGCAGCTTGACAGGAGTTGCTGCAACTAATGAAAAACTGTTTTTT
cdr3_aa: CASSLTGVAATNEKLFF

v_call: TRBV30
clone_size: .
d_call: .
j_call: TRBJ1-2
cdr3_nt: TGTGCCTGGGACAAGAAACACTATGGCTACACCTTC
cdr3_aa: CAWDKKHYGYTF

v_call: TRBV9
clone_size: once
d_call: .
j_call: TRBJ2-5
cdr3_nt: TGTGCCAGCAGCGTAGATCAGGGAATCCAAGAGACCCAGTACTTC
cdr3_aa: CASSVDQGIQETQYF

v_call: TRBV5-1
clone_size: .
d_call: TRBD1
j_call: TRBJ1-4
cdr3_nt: TGCGCCAGCAGGGACCCCGGGACAGGCGAGGAAAAACTGTTTTTT
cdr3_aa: CASRDPGTGEEKLFF

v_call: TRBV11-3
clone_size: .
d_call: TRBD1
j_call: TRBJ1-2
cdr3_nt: TGTGCCAGCAGCTTACAGGGACAGGGGGCGAACTATGGCTACACCTTC
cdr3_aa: CASSLQGQGANYGYTF

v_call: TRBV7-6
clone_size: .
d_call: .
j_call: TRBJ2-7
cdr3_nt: TGTGCCAGCAGCTCCCGTTTGGGTAGCGCGTCCTACGAGCAGTACTTC
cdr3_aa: CASSSRLGSASYEQYF

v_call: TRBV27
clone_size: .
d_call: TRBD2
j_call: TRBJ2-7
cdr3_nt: TGTGCCAGCAGTTTATTAGGGGGGCTAGCGGGTACCTACGAGCAGTACTTC
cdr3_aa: CASSLLGGLAGTYEQYF

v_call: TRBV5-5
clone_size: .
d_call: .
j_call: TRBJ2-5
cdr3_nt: TGTGCCAGCAGCCCCAGGACCCATGGGGCCCAAGAGACCCAGTACTTC
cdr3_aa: CASSPRTHGAQETQYF

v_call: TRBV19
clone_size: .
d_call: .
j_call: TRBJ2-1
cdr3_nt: TGTGCCAGTAAGACACAGGATAGCTCCTACAATGAGCAGTTCTTC
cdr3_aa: CASKTQDSSYNEQFF

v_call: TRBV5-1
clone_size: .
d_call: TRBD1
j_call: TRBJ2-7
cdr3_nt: TGCGCCAGCAGCGCGGGACAGGGGTGGGACTACGAGCAGTACTTC
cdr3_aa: CASSAGQGWDYEQYF

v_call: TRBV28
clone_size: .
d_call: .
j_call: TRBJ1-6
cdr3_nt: TGTGCCAGCAGTTTATTGTTGGGGGGGCAACCCCTCCACTTT
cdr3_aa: CASSLLLGGQPLHF

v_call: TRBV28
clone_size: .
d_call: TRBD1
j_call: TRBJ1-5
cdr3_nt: TGTGCCAGCAGTCACAGGGGCGTTAATCAGCCCCAGCATTTT
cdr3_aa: CASSHRGVNQPQHF

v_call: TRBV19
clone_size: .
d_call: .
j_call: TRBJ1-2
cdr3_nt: TGTGCCAGTAGTATACCCGCGGGGGATAACTATGGCTACACCTTC
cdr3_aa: CASSIPAGDNYGYTF

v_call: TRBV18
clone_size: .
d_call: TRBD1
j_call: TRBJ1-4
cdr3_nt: TGTGCCAGCTCACCACAGACAGGGGGCGCTGAAAAACTGTTTTTT
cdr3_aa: CASSPQTGGAEKLFF

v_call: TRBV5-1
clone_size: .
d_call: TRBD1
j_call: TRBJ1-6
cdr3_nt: TGCGCCAGCAATAGGGGACAGAGTAATTCACCCCTCCACTTT
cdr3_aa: CASNRGQSNSPLHF

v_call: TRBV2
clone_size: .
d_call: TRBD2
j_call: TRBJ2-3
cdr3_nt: TGTGCCAGCAGTGAAAGTGGGCGGGGGGGCCTCGAAGATACGCAGTATTTT
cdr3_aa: CASSESGRGGLEDTQYF

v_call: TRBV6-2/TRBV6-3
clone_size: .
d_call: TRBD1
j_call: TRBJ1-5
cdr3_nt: TGTGCCAGCAGCCCTTCGGGCAGGGGGCATAATCAGCCCCAGCATTTT
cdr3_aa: CASSPSGRGHNQPQHF

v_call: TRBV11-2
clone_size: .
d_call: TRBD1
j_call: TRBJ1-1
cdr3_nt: TGTGCCAGCAGCTTAAGGACAGGCCAGGGCACTGAAGCTTTCTTT
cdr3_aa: CASSLRTGQGTEAFF

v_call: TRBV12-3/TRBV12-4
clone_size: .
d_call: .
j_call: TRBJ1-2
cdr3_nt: TGTGCCAGCAGTTCAGGCTATTATGGCTACACCTTC
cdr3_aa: CASSSGYYGYTF

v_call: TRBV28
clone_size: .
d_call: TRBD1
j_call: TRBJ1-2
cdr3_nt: TGTGCCGCCTGGACAGGGGCCTATGGCTACACCTTC
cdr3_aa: CAAWTGAYGYTF

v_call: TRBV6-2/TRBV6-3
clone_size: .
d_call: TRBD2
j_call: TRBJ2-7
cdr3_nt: TGTGCCAGCAGTTACCCCACAACTAGCGGGGGGGCCTACGAGCAGTACTTC
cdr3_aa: CASSYPTTSGGAYEQYF

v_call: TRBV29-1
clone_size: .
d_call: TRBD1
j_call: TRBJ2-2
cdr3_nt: TGCAGCGTCGGACAGGGCTCCGGGGAGCTGTTTTTT
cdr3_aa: CSVGQGSGELFF

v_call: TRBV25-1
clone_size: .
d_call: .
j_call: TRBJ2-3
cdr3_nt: TGTGCCAGCAGTGAGTTTTTTGAGGGGGTAGAGGCCCCAGATACGCAGTATTTT
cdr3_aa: CASSEFFEGVEAPDTQYF

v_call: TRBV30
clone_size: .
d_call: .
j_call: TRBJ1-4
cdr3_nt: TGTGCCTGGAGTACCCCAGGGGCGGCTAATGAAAAACTGTTTTTT
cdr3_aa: CAWSTPGAANEKLFF

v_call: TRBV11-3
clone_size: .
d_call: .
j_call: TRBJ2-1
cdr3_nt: TGTGCCAGCAGCTTAGAAGGCAGGGCCTACAATGAGCAGTTCTTC
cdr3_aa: CASSLEGRAYNEQFF

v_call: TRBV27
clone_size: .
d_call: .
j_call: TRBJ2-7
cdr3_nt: TGTGCCAGCAGTCCCTATATAGCCCCCCGCGAACTCCCGATGGTTTACGAGCAGTACTTC
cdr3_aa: CASSPYIAPRELPMVYEQYF

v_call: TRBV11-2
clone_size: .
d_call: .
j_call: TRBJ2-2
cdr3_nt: TGTGCCAGCAGCCCAGTTTTCGGAGGGGGCGGGGATAACACCGGGGAGCTGTTTTTT
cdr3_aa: CASSPVFGGGGDNTGELFF

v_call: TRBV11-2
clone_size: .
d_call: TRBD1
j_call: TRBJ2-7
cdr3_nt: TGTGCCAGCAGCTTAGGGCAGGGGGTTTGGTACGAGCAGTACTTC
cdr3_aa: CASSLGQGVWYEQYF

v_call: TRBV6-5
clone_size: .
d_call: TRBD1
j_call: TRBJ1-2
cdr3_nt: TGTGCCAGCATGCGACAGGGGGGATCCAACTATGGCTACACCTTC
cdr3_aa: CASMRQGGSNYGYTF

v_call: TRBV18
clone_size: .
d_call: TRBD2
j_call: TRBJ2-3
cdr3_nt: TGTGCCAGCGAGCGGGGGGGGAGCACAGATACGCAGTATTTT
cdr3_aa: CASERGGSTDTQYF

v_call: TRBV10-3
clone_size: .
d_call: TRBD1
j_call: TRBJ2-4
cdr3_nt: TGTGCCATCAGTGGGGCGACAGGGAATCCCAACATTCAGTACTTC
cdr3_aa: CAISGATGNPNIQYF

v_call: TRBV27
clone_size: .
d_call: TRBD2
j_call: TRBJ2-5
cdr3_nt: TGTGCCAGCAGTTTAGTTTCTAGCGGGAACCAGTACTTC
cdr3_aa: CASSLVSSGNQYF

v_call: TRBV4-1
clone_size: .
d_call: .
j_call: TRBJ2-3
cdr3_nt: TGCGCCAGCAGCCGGGCGGTCGGGGGGCTGAGCACAGATACGCAGTATTTT
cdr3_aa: CASSRAVGGLSTDTQYF

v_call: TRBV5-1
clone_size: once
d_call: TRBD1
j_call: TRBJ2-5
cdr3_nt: TGCGCCAGCAGCTTGGTGGGACAGGAAGAGACCCAGTACTTC
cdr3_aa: CASSLVGQEETQYF

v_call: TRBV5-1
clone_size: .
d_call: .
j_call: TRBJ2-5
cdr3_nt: TGCGCCAGCAGCTTGGGGGGGCGTTTGGAGACCCAGTACTTC
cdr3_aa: CASSLGGRLETQYF

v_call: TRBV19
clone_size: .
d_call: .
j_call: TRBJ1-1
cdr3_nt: TGTGCCAGTAGTCTCCCGGGGCGGGGGGCAACTGAAGCTTTCTTT
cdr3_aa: CASSLPGRGATEAFF

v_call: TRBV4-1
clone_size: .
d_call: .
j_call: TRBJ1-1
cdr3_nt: TGCGCCAGCAGCCAAGAGAGTCGGGGGAGCGTCACTGAAGCTTTCTTT
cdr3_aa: CASSQESRGSVTEAFF

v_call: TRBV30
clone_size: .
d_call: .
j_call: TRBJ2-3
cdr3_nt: TGTGCCTGGAGTATACGAGTACCCAATAGTTTCGAAGATACGCAGTATTTT
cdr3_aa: CAWSIRVPNSFEDTQYF

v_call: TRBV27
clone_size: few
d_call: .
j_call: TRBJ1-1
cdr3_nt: TGTGCCAGCAGTTCCTGGGGACAACCGAACACTGAAGCTTTCTTT
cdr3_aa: CASSSWGQPNTEAFF

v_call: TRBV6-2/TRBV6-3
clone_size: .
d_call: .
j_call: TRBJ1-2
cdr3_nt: TGTGCCAGCAGTTCCACCCAGGAAAGTTATGGCTACACCTTC
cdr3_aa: CASSSTQESYGYTF

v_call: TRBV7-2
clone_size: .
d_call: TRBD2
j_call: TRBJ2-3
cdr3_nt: TGTGCCAGCAGCTTTTCGAGCGGGGCCCTCACAGATACGCAGTATTTT
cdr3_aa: CASSFSSGALTDTQYF

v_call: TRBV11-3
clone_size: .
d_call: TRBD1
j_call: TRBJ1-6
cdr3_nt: TGTGCCAGCAGCGGGACAGGGGGAAGTTTTAATTCACCCCTCCACTTT
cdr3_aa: CASSGTGGSFNSPLHF

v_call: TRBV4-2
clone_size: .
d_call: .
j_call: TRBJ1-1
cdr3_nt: TGTGCCAGCAGCCAACGGGATATGAACACTGAAGCTTTCTTT
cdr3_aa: CASSQRDMNTEAFF

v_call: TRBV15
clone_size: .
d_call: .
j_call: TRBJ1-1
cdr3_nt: TGTGCCACCTCAACGGACAGGAACACTGAAGCTTTCTTT
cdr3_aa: CATSTDRNTEAFF

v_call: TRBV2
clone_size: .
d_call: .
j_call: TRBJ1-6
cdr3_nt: TGTGCCAGCAGGATGGGGGGATTCGCGAGTTCACCCCTCCACTTT
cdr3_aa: CASRMGGFASSPLHF

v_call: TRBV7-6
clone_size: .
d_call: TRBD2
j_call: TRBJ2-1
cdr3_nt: TGTGCCAGCAGCTCTCTACTAGCGGGGTACAATGAGCAGTTCTTC
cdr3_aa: CASSSLLAGYNEQFF

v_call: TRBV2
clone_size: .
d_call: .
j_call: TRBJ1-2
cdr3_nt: TGTGCCAGCACCGCCGGGTCAGATGGCTACACCTTC
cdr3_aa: CASTAGSDGYTF

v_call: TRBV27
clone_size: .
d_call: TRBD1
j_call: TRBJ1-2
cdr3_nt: TGTGCCAGCAGTTTATTGGGCTCTGGGACAGGGACCGGCTACACCTTC
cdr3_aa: CASSLLGSGTGTGYTF

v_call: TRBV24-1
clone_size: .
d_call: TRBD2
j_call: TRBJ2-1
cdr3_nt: TGTGCCACCAGCCCAAACTGGGGTCCTACGGGGGGTCTCAATGAGCAGTTCTTC
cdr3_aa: CATSPNWGPTGGLNEQFF

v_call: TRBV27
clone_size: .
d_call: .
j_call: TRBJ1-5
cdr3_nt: TGTGCCAGCAGTTTAAGTGAGAATCAGCCCCAGCATTTT
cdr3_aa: CASSLSENQPQHF

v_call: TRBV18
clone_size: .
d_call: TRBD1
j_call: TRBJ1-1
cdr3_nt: TGTGCCAGCTCTTGGGGACAGGGTAGCCTTAACACTGAAGCTTTCTTT
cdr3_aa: CASSWGQGSLNTEAFF

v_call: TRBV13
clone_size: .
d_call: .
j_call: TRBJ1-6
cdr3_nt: TGTGCCAGCAGCTCCGCGGGGATTTCACCCCTCCACTTT
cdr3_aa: CASSSAGISPLHF

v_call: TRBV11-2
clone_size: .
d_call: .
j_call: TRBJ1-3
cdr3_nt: TGTGCCAGCAGCTGGAGGGACGGCTACTCTGGAAACACCATATATTTT
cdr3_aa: CASSWRDGYSGNTIYF

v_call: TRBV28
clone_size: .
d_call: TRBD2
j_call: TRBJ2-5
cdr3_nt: TGTGCCAGCAGTTTAATTGGGACTAGCTCACGGGAGACCCAGTACTTC
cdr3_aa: CASSLIGTSSRETQYF

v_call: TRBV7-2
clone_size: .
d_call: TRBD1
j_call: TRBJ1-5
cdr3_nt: TGTGCCAGCAGCCGGGGACAGGTCAATAGCAATCAGCCCCAGCATTTT
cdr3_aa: CASSRGQVNSNQPQHF

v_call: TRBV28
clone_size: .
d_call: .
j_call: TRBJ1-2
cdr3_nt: TGTGCCAGCAGTTTAAGTTCAGACCGCGGAAGAAATACCTTC
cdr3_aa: CASSLSSDRGRNTF

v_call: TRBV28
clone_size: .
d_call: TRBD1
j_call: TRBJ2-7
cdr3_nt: TGTGCCAGCAGTTTACAGGGGGCGCTCGACGAGCAGTACTTC
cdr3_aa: CASSLQGALDEQYF

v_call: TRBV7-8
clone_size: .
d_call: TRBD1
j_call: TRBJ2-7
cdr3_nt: TGTGCCAGCAGCCCGCAGACAGGGGGCACGATCTACGAGCAGTACTTC
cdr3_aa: CASSPQTGGTIYEQYF

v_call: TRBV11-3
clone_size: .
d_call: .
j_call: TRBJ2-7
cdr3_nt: TGTGCCAGCAGCCCGAAGACTAGGGAGAGGAGGTGCGAGTACTTC
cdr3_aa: CASSPKTRERRCEYF

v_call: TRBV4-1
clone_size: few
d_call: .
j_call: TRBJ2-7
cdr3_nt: TGCGCCAGCAGTGACGCCGTAGGCCAGGTGGAGCAGTACTTC
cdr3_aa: CASSDAVGQVEQYF